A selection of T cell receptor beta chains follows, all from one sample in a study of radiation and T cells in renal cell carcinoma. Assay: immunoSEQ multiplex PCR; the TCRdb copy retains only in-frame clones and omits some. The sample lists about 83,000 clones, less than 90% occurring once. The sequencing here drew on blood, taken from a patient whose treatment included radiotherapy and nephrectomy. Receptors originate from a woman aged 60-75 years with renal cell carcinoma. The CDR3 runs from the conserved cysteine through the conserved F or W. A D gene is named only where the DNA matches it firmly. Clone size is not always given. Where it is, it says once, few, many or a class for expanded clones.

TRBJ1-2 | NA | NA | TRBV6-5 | CASSLARLTNYGYTF | TGTGCCAGCAGTTTAGCCCGCCTTACTAACTATGGCTACACCTTC
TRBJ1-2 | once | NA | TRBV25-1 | CASSESLNGYTF | TGTGCCAGCAGTGAAAGTTTGAATGGCTACACCTTC
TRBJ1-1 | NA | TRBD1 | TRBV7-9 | CASSPGQGDSTEAFF | TGTGCCAGCAGCCCAGGACAGGGAGACAGCACTGAAGCTTTCTTT
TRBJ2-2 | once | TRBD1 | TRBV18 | CASSPGTGGQGGELFF | TGTGCCAGCTCACCAGGAACAGGGGGCCAAGGCGGGGAGCTGTTTTTT
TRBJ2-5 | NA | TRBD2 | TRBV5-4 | CASSSGLAGEETQYF | TGTGCCAGCAGCTCCGGACTAGCGGGCGAAGAGACCCAGTACTTC
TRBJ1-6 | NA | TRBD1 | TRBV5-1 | CATGTGNPNSPLHF | TGCGCCACCGGGACAGGGAACCCCAATTCACCCCTCCACTTT
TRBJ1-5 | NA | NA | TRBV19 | CASSPTQGIQPQHF | TGTGCCAGTAGTCCTACTCAGGGGATTCAGCCCCAGCATTTT
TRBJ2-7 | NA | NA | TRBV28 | CASASPPAYEQYF | TGTGCCAGCGCGTCGCCCCCGGCCTACGAGCAGTACTTC
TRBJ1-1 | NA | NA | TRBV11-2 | CASSLMGRGDEAFF | TGTGCCAGCAGCTTGATGGGCAGGGGAGATGAAGCTTTCTTT
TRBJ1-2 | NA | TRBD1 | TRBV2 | CASSEQGQGYGYTF | TGTGCCAGCAGTGAGCAGGGACAGGGGTACGGCTACACCTTC
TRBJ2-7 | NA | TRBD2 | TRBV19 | CASSPSGLAGAGAYEQYF | TGTGCCAGTAGTCCTTCGGGACTAGCGGGGGCCGGGGCCTACGAGCAGTACTTC
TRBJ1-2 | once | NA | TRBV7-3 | CASSLTGDYGYTF | TGTGCCAGCAGCTTAACTGGGGACTATGGCTACACCTTC
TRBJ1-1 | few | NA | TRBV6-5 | CASSHNRNTEAFF | TGTGCCAGCAGTCACAACAGGAACACTGAAGCTTTCTTT
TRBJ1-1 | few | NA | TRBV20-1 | CSAKHGTEAFF | TGCAGTGCTAAGCATGGGACTGAAGCTTTCTTT
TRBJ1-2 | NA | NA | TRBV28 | CASSPPGQRLYGYTF | TGTGCCAGCAGTCCCCCGGGGCAACGGCTCTATGGCTACACCTTC
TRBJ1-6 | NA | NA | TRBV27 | CASRGLEWDNSPLHF | TGTGCCAGCAGAGGGCTTGAGTGGGATAATTCACCCCTCCACTTT
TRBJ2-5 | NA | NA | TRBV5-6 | CASSLEQGRKTQYF | TGTGCCAGCAGCTTAGAACAGGGGAGGAAGACCCAGTACTTC
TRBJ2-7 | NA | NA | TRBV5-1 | CASSLFGGSYEQYF | TGCGCCAGCAGCTTGTTCGGCGGATCCTACGAGCAGTACTTC
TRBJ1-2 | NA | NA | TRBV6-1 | CASSEGSQPVYGYTF | TGTGCCAGCAGTGAAGGCTCACAGCCGGTCTATGGCTACACCTTC
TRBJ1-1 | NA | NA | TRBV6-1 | CASSGTAPSLMNTEAFF | TGTGCCAGCAGTGGGACAGCCCCCTCCCTCATGAACACTGAAGCTTTCTTT
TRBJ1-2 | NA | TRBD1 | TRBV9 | CASTVTGASYGYTF | TGTGCCAGCACCGTTACAGGGGCGAGCTATGGCTACACCTTC
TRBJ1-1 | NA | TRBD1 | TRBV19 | CASSTEGALYTEAFF | TGTGCCAGTAGTACCGAGGGGGCTTTGTACACTGAAGCTTTCTTT
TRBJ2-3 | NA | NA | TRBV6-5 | CASSSIPLRITDTQYF | TGTGCCAGCAGTTCGATCCCCCTCCGAATAACAGATACGCAGTATTTT
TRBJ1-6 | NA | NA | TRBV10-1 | CASSESGPALHF | TGCGCCAGCAGTGAGTCGGGACCGGCCCTCCACTTT
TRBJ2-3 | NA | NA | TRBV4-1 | CASSQGRDTDTQYF | TGCGCCAGCAGCCAAGGGCGAGATACAGATACGCAGTATTTT
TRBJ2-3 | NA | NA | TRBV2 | CASSGERFTDTQYF | TGTGCCAGCAGCGGGGAGCGGTTCACAGATACGCAGTATTTT
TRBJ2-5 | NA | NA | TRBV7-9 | CASSSGGKETQYF | TGTGCCAGCAGCTCTGGGGGCAAAGAGACCCAGTACTTC
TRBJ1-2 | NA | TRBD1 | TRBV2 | CASSAMTGGDGYTF | TGTGCCAGCAGTGCCATGACAGGGGGTGATGGCTACACCTTC
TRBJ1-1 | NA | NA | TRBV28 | CASSTPSPTENTEAFF | TGTGCCAGCAGTACACCTTCGCCGACAGAGAACACTGAAGCTTTCTTT
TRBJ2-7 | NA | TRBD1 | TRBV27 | CASSLGQSYEQYF | TGTGCCAGCAGTTTGGGACAGTCCTACGAGCAGTACTTC
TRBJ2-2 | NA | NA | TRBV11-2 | CTSSSPSPLNTGELFF | TGTACCAGCAGCTCCCCCTCCCCTTTGAACACCGGGGAGCTGTTTTTT
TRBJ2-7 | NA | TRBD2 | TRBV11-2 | CASSLEGLAGEQYF | TGTGCCAGCAGCTTAGAGGGACTAGCTGGAGAGCAGTACTTC
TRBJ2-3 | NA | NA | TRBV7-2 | CASSADYSSTDTQYF | TGTGCCAGCAGCGCGGACTATAGTAGCACAGATACGCAGTATTTT
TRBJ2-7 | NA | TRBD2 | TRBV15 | CATSRARGGNYEQYF | TGTGCCACCAGCAGAGCGAGGGGAGGGAACTACGAGCAGTACTTC
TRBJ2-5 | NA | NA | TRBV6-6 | CASSYSAGGVETQYF | TGTGCCAGCAGTTACTCAGCCGGGGGCGTTGAGACCCAGTACTTC
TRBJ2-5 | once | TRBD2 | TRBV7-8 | CASSPGLSGETQYF | TGTGCCAGCAGCCCCGGCCTTAGCGGGGAGACCCAGTACTTC
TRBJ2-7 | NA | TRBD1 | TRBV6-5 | CASSGDSSSYEQYF | TGTGCCAGCAGTGGGGACAGTTCCTCCTACGAGCAGTACTTC
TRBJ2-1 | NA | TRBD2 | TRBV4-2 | CASSQGTSVYNEQFF | TGTGCCAGCAGCCAAGGGACTAGCGTCTACAATGAGCAGTTCTTC
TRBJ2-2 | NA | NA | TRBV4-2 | CASSPGGGDTGELFF | TGTGCCAGCAGCCCGGGAGGGGGCGACACCGGGGAGCTGTTTTTT
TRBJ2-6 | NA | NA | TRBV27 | CASSFLTGISSGANVLTF | TGTGCCAGCAGTTTCTTGACAGGAATCAGCTCTGGGGCCAACGTCCTGACTTTC
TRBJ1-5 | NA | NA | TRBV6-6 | CASSYRQENQPQHF | TGTGCCAGCAGTTACAGGCAGGAGAATCAGCCCCAGCATTTT
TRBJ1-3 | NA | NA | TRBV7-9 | CATRIRNTIYF | TGTGCCACCCGGATAAGAAACACCATATATTTT
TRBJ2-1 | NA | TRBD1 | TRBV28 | CAGNRGIDNEQFF | TGTGCCGGAAACAGGGGTATAGACAATGAGCAGTTCTTC
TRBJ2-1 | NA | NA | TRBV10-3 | CAISEDFRVGEQFF | TGTGCCATCAGTGAAGATTTCCGAGTGGGTGAGCAGTTCTTC
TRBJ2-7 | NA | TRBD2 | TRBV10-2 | CASTPGGVSYEQYF | TGCGCCAGCACCCCGGGGGGGGTTTCCTACGAGCAGTACTTC
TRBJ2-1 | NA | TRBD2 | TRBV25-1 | CASSRTSGRGWSEQFF | TGTGCCAGCAGCCGGACTAGCGGGAGAGGTTGGAGTGAGCAGTTCTTC
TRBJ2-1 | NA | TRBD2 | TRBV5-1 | CASTPGSGAYNEQFF | TGCGCCAGCACCCCTGGCAGCGGGGCCTACAATGAGCAGTTCTTC
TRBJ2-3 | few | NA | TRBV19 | CASSFPGDTQYF | TGTGCCAGTAGTTTCCCGGGAGATACGCAGTATTTT
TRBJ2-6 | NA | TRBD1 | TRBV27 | CASREGQGFPGANVLTF | TGTGCCAGCAGGGAAGGACAGGGGTTCCCTGGGGCCAACGTCCTGACTTTC
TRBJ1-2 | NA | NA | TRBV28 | CASSLGSGRNGYTF | TGTGCCAGCAGTCTAGGCTCGGGGCGGAATGGCTACACCTTC
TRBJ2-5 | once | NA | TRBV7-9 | CASDPESGGARETQYF | TGTGCCAGCGACCCAGAATCCGGGGGCGCAAGAGAGACCCAGTACTTC
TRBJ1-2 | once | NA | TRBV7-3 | CASSFGGRNGYTF | TGTGCCAGCAGCTTCGGGGGGCGGAATGGCTACACCTTC
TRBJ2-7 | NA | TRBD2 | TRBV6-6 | CAIRGGEGTYEQYF | TGTGCCATCCGGGGGGGGGAGGGCACCTACGAGCAGTACTTC